This T cell receptor beta chain emerged from a study of cytomegalovirus exposure and HLA in healthy donors. The PCR was carried out with 60 Vbeta primers and 13 Jbeta primers. Sequencing used immunoSEQ multiplex PCR; TCRdb keeps in-frame clones, though not all of them. The sample consists of about 230,000 clones, around four fifths of them appearing once. After removal of 4 bases from V and 3 bases from J, the junction contained 10 bases not matched to a gene. Germline V gene data show CDR1 as SGHRS and CDR2 as YFSETQ. The CDR3 has 16 amino acids. The receptor was isolated from a boy younger than 18 in good health and CMV-seronegative. Sequencing was done on a sample of PBMCs. This sequence joins TRBV5-1 and TRBJ2-1, with TRBD1 matching 7 bases. This CDR3 reads CASSGTGVRGYNEQFF. CDR3 coding DNA: TGCGCCAGCAGCGGAACAGGGGTCCGGGGCTACAATGAGCAGTTCTTC.